The 26 T cell receptor beta chains in this list originate from one sample, sequenced in a study of blood T cells in healthy people across ages. Sample-barcoded 5' priming and a J-beta primer mix drove a second PCR of about 6 to 12 cycles. TCRdb ran MiXCR on the 5' RACE reads and lists one entry per CDR3 protein. The top ten hold approximately 15% of the sample, which has 630,000 or so distinct CDR3 sequences, under 30% seen once. The sample was blood. The receptors originated from a woman older than 75 in good health.

In this sample, this clonotype turned up many times. The J gene is TRBJ1-2, the V gene TRBV7-2; TRBD1 matches 7 bases. The CDR3 is made up of 13 amino acids. Losses at the gene ends were 6 bases for V and 8 bases for J; bases not matched to a gene: 9. CDR1 and CDR2 from the germline V gene are SGHTA and FQGNSA. CDR3: CASRLTGARGYTF. CDR3 nucleotide sequence: TGTGCCAGCAGACTTACAGGGGCGCGAGGCTACACCTTC.

The V and J genes are TRBV10-3 and TRBJ1-4; D is unresolved. CDR3 length equals 14 residues. Between the trimmed V and J ends, which lost 0 bases and 3 bases, there was a span of 5 bases. CDR1 and CDR2 from the germline V gene are ENHRY and SYGVKD. The CDR3 loop reads CAISESIPNEKLFF. The CDR3, as DNA: TGTGCCATCAGTGAGTCGATTCCTAATGAAAAACTGTTTTTT.

This clonotype showed up many times. The chain carries TRBV3-1 and TRBJ1-5, with D hard to call. From germline, CDR1 is LGHDT and CDR2 YNNKEL (reference sequence). This CDR3 has 16 residues. Trimming removed 1 base from V and 3 bases from J, with 13 bases in between. The CDR3 bases are TGTGCCAGCAGCCAAGGGCCTCGGATGGACAATCAGCCCCAGCATTTT. Its protein is CASSQGPRMDNQPQHF.

The V call is TRBV7-6, the J call TRBJ2-5; a possible D gene is TRBD1 (5 bases). The J call may be faulty, since TRBJ2-7 better matches the DNA end. Germline CDR1 SGHVS, CDR2 FNYEAQ. The CDR3 has 15 amino acids. The CDR3 coding sequence is TGTGCCAGCAGCAAGACAGCGACCGGAGAGTACGAGCAGTACTTC. It codes for CASSKTATGEYEQYF.

Comment on this clonotype: A much larger clone differs from this one at a single base, so this may be a read error. J is TRBJ1-4 and V is TRBV4-3, with D unclear. V lost 0 bases to trimming and J lost 7 bases, with 21 bases between them. The CDR3 has 18 residues. CDR1 LGHNA and CDR2 YSLEER come from the germline V gene. CDR3 bases: TGCGCCAGCAGCCAAGATCCGGCGCAGGCCAGCGCTGGTGAAAAACTGTTTTTT. This gives the protein CASSQDPAQASAGEKLFF.

V and J are TRBV2 and TRBJ2-6; D may be TRBD2 (6 bases). The germline gives CDR1 SNHLY, CDR2 FYNNEI. V was shortened by 7 bases and J by 2 bases, with 15 bases between the two germline ends. CDR3 length: 16 residues. In DNA, the CDR3 is TGTGCCAGCACTACGGGGGTTCAGGCTGGGGCCAACGTCCTGACTTTC. This translates into CASTTGVQAGANVLTF.

As regards this clonotype: One base away lies a much larger clone, so this may be a sequencing read error. V and J are TRBV7-3 and TRBJ2-1; TRBD2 aligns across 7 bases. J lost 7 bases, V lost 5 bases, and 8 bases had no gene match. The CDR3 runs to 14 residues. CDR1 is SGHTA and CDR2 is FQGTGA in the germline V gene. CDR3 sequence: CASSPGTNGNEQFF. CDR3 bases: TGTGCCAGCAGCCCCGGGACTAACGGGAATGAGCAGTTCTTC.

Turning to this clonotype: Given a much more abundant clone one base away, this may be a read error. The genes are TRBV7-2 and TRBJ2-2, with TRBD2 matching over 8 bases. Unmatched junction bases numbered 8, after V lost 3 bases and J lost 2 bases. This CDR3 has 17 amino acids. Per germline, CDR1 SGHTA and CDR2 FQGNSA. CDR3 sequence (DNA): TGTGCCAGCAGCTTCCTTGTGCGGGGGGTTAACACCGGGGAGCTGTTTTTT. Its protein product is CASSFLVRGVNTGELFF.

The genes are TRBV5-1 and TRBJ1-4, with D perhaps TRBD1 (6 bases). The length of the CDR3 is 16 residues. Trimming took off 7 bases at V and 8 bases at J, with 24 bases between the two ends. Germline CDR1 SGHRS, CDR2 YFSETQ. The DNA of the CDR3 is TGCGCCAGCCATAACAGGGAAACGGGATCAGGAGAAAAACTGTTTTTT. Its translation: CASHNRETGSGEKLFF.

This clonotype was seen only a few times. The V call is TRBV28, the J call TRBJ1-1; the D gene is possibly TRBD1 (5 bases). Germline CDR1 MDHEN, CDR2 SYDVKM. The CDR3 consists of 16 residues. V shed 5 bases and J shed 1 base, with 17 bases lying between them. For the CDR3, the DNA is TGTGCCAGCAGTGTCACTCTCCAGGGTGGGAACACTGAAGCTTTCTTT. Its translation: CASSVTLQGGNTEAFF.

Remarks on this clonotype: Just one base apart from a much larger clone, this may be a read error. The rearrangement joins TRBV12-3 or TRBV12-4 to TRBJ2-5; the match to TRBD2 covers 12 bases. V trimming: 3 bases; J trimming: 11 bases; junction bases outside the gene matches: 10. The CDR3 is made up of 15 amino acids. CDR3 nucleotides: TGTGCCAGCAGTTTCCCTAGCGGGGGGGCGGATGAGCAGTACTTC. As protein: CASSFPSGGADEQYF.

In its sample, this clonotype was seen many times. The chain combines TRBV11-2 with TRBJ2-3; 10 bases agree with TRBD2. The CDR3 has 18 amino acids. Trimming at V came to 0 bases and at J to 6 bases, leaving 12 bases not matched to a gene. Looked up from germline, CDR1 is SGHAT and CDR2 is FQNNGV. CDR3 amino acids: CASSLEEWTSGRGDTQYF. The DNA for the CDR3 is TGTGCCAGCAGCTTAGAGGAGTGGACTAGCGGTCGCGGGGATACGCAGTATTTT.

In this sample, this clonotype turned up many times. The rearrangement joins TRBV5-1 to TRBJ1-1, with unresolved D. V was cut by 4 bases and J by 6 bases, with 13 bases left in between. The CDR3 has 13 residues. Germline CDR1 SGHRS, CDR2 YFSETQ. The CDR3 region is CASSGGVLAEAFF. Written as DNA, the CDR3 is TGCGCCAGCAGCGGAGGAGTTCTGGCTGAAGCTTTCTTT.

Only a few counts were recorded for this clonotype. It may be a read error: a sequence one base away is much more abundant. This rearrangement joins TRBV20-1 to TRBJ2-7; D may be TRBD2 (6 bases). Germline CDR1 reads DFQATT; CDR2 reads SNEGSKA (reference sequence). The CDR3 length is 13 residues. The CDR3 sequence: CSVRRGFSYEQYF. The CDR3 bases are TGCAGTGTTAGACGGGGGTTCTCCTACGAGCAGTACTTC.

This clonotype was observed at least ten times. V is TRBV28 and J is TRBJ1-5; D uncertain. There are 14 residues in the CDR3. V was trimmed by 3 bases and J by 2 bases, leaving 8 bases between them. Germline values: CDR1 MDHEN, CDR2 SYDVKM. The CDR3 protein is CASSLGYGNQPQHF. CDR3 nucleotide sequence: TGTGCCAGCAGTTTGGGTTATGGCAATCAGCCCCAGCATTTT.

This clonotype was detected ten times or more. The chain uses TRBV7-2 and TRBJ2-1; 11 nucleotides align to TRBD1. V lost 5 bases, J lost 8 bases, and 5 bases stayed unmatched. The CDR3 is 14 residues long. The germline CDR1 and CDR2 sequences are SGHTA and FQGNSA. CDR3: CASSRPGQGDEQFF. DNA for the CDR3: TGTGCCAGCAGCCGCCCGGGACAGGGGGATGAGCAGTTCTTC.

Many counts were recorded for this clonotype. The chain carries TRBV3-1 and TRBJ2-3; TRBD2 aligns across 7 bases. Germline lookup yields CDR1 LGHDT and CDR2 YNNKEL (reference sequence). This CDR3 has 14 residues. The ends lost 6 bases at V and 4 bases at J; junction bases unmatched: 7. CDR3 sequence (DNA): TGTGCCAGCAGGCCGAGACTAGCCGCAGATACGCAGTATTTT. It specifies CASRPRLAADTQYF.

This clonotype was seen many times. The rearrangement uses TRBV7-2 and TRBJ2-7; 9 nucleotides line up with TRBD1. This CDR3 is 14 amino acids long. The trim removed 4 bases at V and 8 bases at J, leaving 9 bases unmatched. Per germline, CDR1 SGHTA and CDR2 FQGNSA. The CDR3 nucleotides read TGTGCCAGCAGCTCGGGACAGGGTGCGTTGAAGCAGTACTTC. This gives the protein CASSSGQGALKQYF.

The gene calls are TRBV27 and TRBJ1-1; D perhaps matches TRBD1 (5 bases). Deletions cut 3 bases from V and 6 bases from J, with 11 bases between. The CDR3 extends over 13 amino acids. Per the germline V gene, CDR1 is MNHEY and CDR2 is SMNVEV (reference sequence). The DNA of the CDR3 is TGTGCCAGCAGTTTGAGGGGAAACCCTGAAGCTTTCTTT. Its translation is CASSLRGNPEAFF.

The V gene is TRBV7-9, the J gene TRBJ2-4, with D perhaps TRBD2 (5 bases). This CDR3 region has 11 residues. Germline CDR1 SEHNR, CDR2 FQNEAQ (reference sequence). The V gene lost 10 bases and the J gene lost 8 bases, with 12 bases spanning the gap. The CDR3 loop is CAIGLEDIQYF. In DNA form, the CDR3 reads TGTGCCATTGGTTTGGAGGACATTCAGTACTTC.

This clonotype was recorded a few times. The chain combines TRBV28 with TRBJ2-6, with TRBD2 matching over 7 bases. The V gene end was trimmed by 5 bases and the J gene end by 0 bases; junction bases not matched to a gene: 10. Germline V lookup: CDR1 MDHEN, CDR2 SYDVKM. There are 18 residues in the CDR3. CDR3 protein: CASSEWGGLSSGANVLTF. CDR3 bases: TGTGCCAGCAGTGAATGGGGGGGGTTAAGCTCTGGGGCCAACGTCCTGACTTTC.

The V and J genes are TRBV6-5 and TRBJ1-2, with a possible D match to TRBD1 (6 bases). V shed 5 bases and J shed 8 bases, with 12 bases lying between them. CDR3 length: 12 amino acids. Germline CDR1 MNHEY, CDR2 SVGAGI. The CDR3 loop reads CASSAGATGYTF. CDR3 coding DNA: TGTGCCAGCAGTGCAGGGGCCACAGGCTACACCTTC.

There are a few counts of this clonotype. A much larger clone differs by one base, so this may be a read error. V usage is TRBV20-1 and J usage is TRBJ2-1; 7 nucleotides match TRBD1. Matching the DNA end better, TRBJ2-7 makes the J call doubtful. The CDR3 sequence is 14 residues long. CDR1 is DFQATT and CDR2 is SNEGSKA in the germline V gene (reference sequence). The CDR3 protein is CSAIDRESYNEQYF. DNA for the CDR3: TGCAGTGCTATCGACAGGGAGTCCTACAATGAGCAGTACTTC.

This clonotype has a count of ten or more. This sequence joins TRBV29-1 and TRBJ1-4; D is uncertain. This CDR3 spans 14 amino acids. Germline CDR1 is SQVTM and CDR2 is ANQGSEA. The ends were cut back, 7 bases at V and 6 bases at J, with 18 bases in the middle. The CDR3 loop is CSASRTGRDEKLFF. For the CDR3, the DNA is TGCAGCGCCTCGAGGACTGGAAGGGATGAAAAACTGTTTTTT.

This clonotype was detected many times. The chain has TRBV7-2 and TRBJ2-1; the D gene could be TRBD1 or TRBD2 (7 bases each). V lost 5 bases to trimming and J lost 9 bases, with 14 bases between them. The germline V gene encodes CDR1 SGHTA and CDR2 FQGNSA. The CDR3 sequence is 13 residues long. CDR3 amino acids: CASSELRGGEQFF. In DNA, the CDR3 is TGTGCCAGCAGCGAACTCAGGGGGGGTGAGCAGTTCTTC.

The chain uses TRBV29-1 and TRBJ1-2; TRBD1 might be the D (5 bases). Germline-derived CDR1 and CDR2 are SQVTM and ANQGSEA. This CDR3 is 13 amino acids long. V dropped 7 bases and J dropped 7 bases, with 19 bases sitting between them. This CDR3 is CSATEKGRGGYTF. The CDR3 region has the DNA TGCAGCGCGACAGAAAAGGGGAGGGGTGGCTACACCTTC.